These 17 T cell receptor beta chains came from one sample sequenced in a study of blood T cell repertoires in COVID-19. The assay was immunoSEQ multiplex PCR, and TCRdb's table has in-frame clones only and misses some. The sample includes some 400,000 clones, 91% seen only once; the top ten take around 0.86%. The sample consisted of PBMCs or T cells enriched from blood (not recorded which). The origin of the receptors is a woman between 40 and 55 years old who had been exposed to COVID-19.

This chain uses TRBV10-2 with TRBJ1-3, with D perhaps matching TRBD1 (6 bases). Germline lookup yields CDR1 WSHSY and CDR2 SAAADI. CDR3 length: 14 amino acids. The ends were cut back, 8 bases at V and 3 bases at J, with 14 bases in the middle. CDR3 nucleotides: TGCGCCAGCCGAGGACAGCGTTTTGGAAACACCATATATTTT. It translates to CASRGQRFGNTIYF.

The chain carries TRBV4-3 and TRBJ2-2, with 7 nucleotides matching TRBD2. The J segment lost 4 bases and the V segment lost 0 bases, leaving 5 bases of the junction unmatched. The V gene's germline CDR1 is LGHNA and CDR2 YSLEER. CDR3 length equals 16 residues. CDR3 in amino acids: CASSQDLAVITGELFF. The CDR3 nucleotides read TGCGCCAGCAGCCAAGATCTAGCGGTCATCACCGGGGAGCTGTTTTTT.

This clone showed up just a few times. The chain has TRBV27 and TRBJ2-7; 16 bases align to TRBD2. This CDR3 has 17 residues. V gave up 10 bases and J gave up 1 base; unmatched junction bases: 10. CDR1 MNHEY and CDR2 SMNVEV come from the germline V gene (reference sequence). The CDR3 is CATTPGGLAGGSYEQYF. In DNA, the CDR3 is TGTGCCACGACACCGGGGGGACTAGCGGGAGGGTCCTACGAGCAGTACTTC.

This chain links TRBV29-1 with TRBJ2-2; 10 bases map to TRBD1. V gave up 7 bases and J gave up 5 bases; unmatched junction bases: 7. Germline lookup yields CDR1 SQVTM and CDR2 ANQGSEA. This CDR3 region has 14 residues. The chain's CDR3 is CSAIRDRGTGELFF. The DNA for the CDR3 is TGCAGCGCCATCCGGGACAGGGGAACCGGGGAGCTGTTTTTT.

The chain is built from TRBV18 and TRBJ1-2, with D possibly TRBD1 on 6 matching bases. The germline V and J ends were trimmed by 3 bases and 3 bases, with 17 bases remaining between them. The germline V gene has CDR1 KGHSH and CDR2 LQKENI. CDR3 length: 16 amino acids. The CDR3 DNA reads TGTGCCAGCTCACCGATAGGACAGCCATTGGACTATGGCTACACCTTC. It specifies CASSPIGQPLDYGYTF.

CDR3 coding DNA: TGTGCCAGCAGCTTAGCCGGCAGGGACGAGCAGTACTTC. Residues: CASSLAGRDEQYF. V usage is TRBV7-8 and J usage is TRBJ2-7, with D possibly TRBD1 on 5 matching bases. V gave up 0 bases and J gave up 5 bases, with 8 bases separating them. CDR1 and CDR2 (germline): SGHVS, FQNEAQ. The CDR3 is 13 residues long.

In this sample, this clone turned up once. V and J are TRBV5-1 and TRBJ2-1; no clear D. V lost 4 bases to trimming and J lost 4 bases, with 18 bases between them. This CDR3 is 16 amino acids long. Germline V CDR1 and CDR2: SGHRS, YFSETQ. CDR3 nucleotides: TGCGCCAGCAGCCTAGGAAAAGTTTCGTCGTACAATGAGCAGTTCTTC. This codes for CASSLGKVSSYNEQFF.

This chain links TRBV3-1 (or the pseudogene TRBV3-2) with TRBJ1-6, with a tentative D call TRBD1 (6 bases). The CDR3 runs 13 residues. Trimming left V 4 bases short and J 10 bases short, with 11 bases between. CDR1 LGHDT and CDR2 YNNKEL come from the germline V gene (reference sequence). The CDR3 DNA follows: TGTGCCAGCAGCCTCGAAACAGGGTCACCCCTCCACTTT. Translated, it gives CASSLETGSPLHF.

CDR3 amino acids: CASSPPSDWNYGYTF. Written as DNA, the CDR3 is TGTGCCAGCTCACCACCTTCGGACTGGAACTATGGCTACACCTTC. The chain carries TRBV18 and TRBJ1-2; no reliable D call. The CDR3 contains 15 residues. Between the trimmed V and J ends, which lost 0 bases and 2 bases, there was a span of 10 bases. Germline-derived CDR1 and CDR2 are KGHSH and LQKENI.

Of note for this clone: This sample includes further DNA sequences coding for the same CDR3. This CDR3 is CSARQGTEAFF. As DNA, the CDR3 is TGCAGTGCTCGACAGGGCACTGAAGCTTTCTTT. The chain has TRBV20-1 and TRBJ1-1, with 7 bases matching TRBD1. The CDR3 has 11 residues. V lost 5 bases and J lost 4; bases outside the gene matches: 1. The germline V gene encodes CDR1 DFQATT and CDR2 SNEGSKA (reference sequence).

Comment on this clone: One base away lies a much larger clone, so this may be a sequencing read error. The same CDR3 is also encoded by other DNA sequences in this sample. This rearrangement joins TRBV7-9 to TRBJ2-7, with TRBD1 matching over 7 bases. CDR1 and CDR2 from the germline V gene are SEHNR and FQNEAQ (reference sequence). With V trimmed by 5 bases and J by 0 bases, 1 base remained unmatched. This CDR3 is built from 13 residues. The CDR3 bases are TGTGCCAGCAGCAGGACAGGCTCCTACGAGCAGTACTTC. Translated: CASSRTGSYEQYF. The full variable domain, in which reference TRBV7-9 and TRBJ2-7 provide the parts outside the CDR3, is DTGVSQNPRHKITKRGQNVTFRCDPISEHNRLYWYRQTLGQGPEFLTYFQNEAQLEKSRLLSDRFSAERPKGSFSTLEIQRTEQGDSAMYLCASSRTGSYEQYFGPGTRLTVT.

CDR3 in amino acids: CATSLQGRGQPQHF. CDR3 coding DNA: TGTGCCACCAGCCTACAGGGTCGGGGTCAGCCCCAGCATTTT. The V call is TRBV24-1, the J call TRBJ1-5, with a tentative D call TRBD1 (6 bases). V shed 7 bases and J shed 6 bases, with 15 bases lying between them. The CDR3 loop spans 14 amino acids. CDR1 is KGHDR, CDR2 SFDVKD, per germline.

This sequence joins TRBV5-1 and TRBJ1-5; possibly TRBD1 for D (6 bases). V dropped 4 bases and J dropped 1 base, with 9 bases sitting between them. CDR1 is SGHRS, CDR2 YFSETQ, per germline. The CDR3 has 14 residues. CDR3 in amino acids: CASSEGQSNQPQHF. CDR3 DNA sequence: TGCGCCAGCAGCGAAGGACAGAGCAATCAGCCCCAGCATTTT.

V usage is TRBV9 and J usage is TRBJ2-1, with D perhaps matching TRBD2 (6 bases). Germline CDR1 and CDR2: SGDLS and YYNGEE. There are 14 residues in the CDR3. V was trimmed by 0 bases and J by 9 bases, leaving 13 bases between them. In DNA form, the CDR3 reads TGTGCCAGCAGCGTAGCATCCGGGAGCGGTGAGCAGTTCTTC. Protein product: CASSVASGSGEQFF. Combining the CDR3 with reference TRBV9 and TRBJ2-1 gives the whole variable domain DSGVTQTPKHLITATGQRVTLRCSPRSGDLSVYWYQQSLDQGLQFLIQYYNGEERAKGNILERFSAQQFPDLHSELNLSSLELGDSALYFCASSVASGSGEQFFGPGTRLTVL.

V gene TRBV29-1 combines with J gene TRBJ1-2; D not resolved. Between the trimmed V and J ends, which lost 5 bases and 7 bases, there was a span of 17 bases. CDR3 length: 13 amino acids. The germline CDR1 and CDR2 sequences are SQVTM and ANQGSEA. CDR3 nucleotide sequence: TGCAGCGTTAGTGCCGATTTTCGGGGTGGCTACACCTTC. Amino acid sequence: CSVSADFRGGYTF.

This chain links TRBV5-1 with TRBJ2-7, with D possibly matching TRBD2 (6 bases). The germline V and J ends were trimmed by 5 bases and 7 bases, with 22 bases remaining between them. Germline lookup yields CDR1 SGHRS and CDR2 YFSETQ. This CDR3 contains 15 residues. CDR3 DNA sequence: TGCGCCAGCAGGGGTAATAACTCCCCCGCGGGAGAGCAGTACTTC. It yields the protein CASRGNNSPAGEQYF.

V gene TRBV27 combines with J gene TRBJ2-6; 8 positions match TRBD2. Germline V gene data show CDR1 as MNHEY and CDR2 as SMNVEV (reference sequence). The CDR3 spans 19 residues. Trimming removed 5 bases from V and 0 bases from J; junction bases left unmatched: 12. The CDR3 bases are TGTGCCAGCAGTCCGGGGGGGCTCTTTTCACCCTCTGGGGCCAACGTCCTGACTTTC. Its protein product is CASSPGGLFSPSGANVLTF.